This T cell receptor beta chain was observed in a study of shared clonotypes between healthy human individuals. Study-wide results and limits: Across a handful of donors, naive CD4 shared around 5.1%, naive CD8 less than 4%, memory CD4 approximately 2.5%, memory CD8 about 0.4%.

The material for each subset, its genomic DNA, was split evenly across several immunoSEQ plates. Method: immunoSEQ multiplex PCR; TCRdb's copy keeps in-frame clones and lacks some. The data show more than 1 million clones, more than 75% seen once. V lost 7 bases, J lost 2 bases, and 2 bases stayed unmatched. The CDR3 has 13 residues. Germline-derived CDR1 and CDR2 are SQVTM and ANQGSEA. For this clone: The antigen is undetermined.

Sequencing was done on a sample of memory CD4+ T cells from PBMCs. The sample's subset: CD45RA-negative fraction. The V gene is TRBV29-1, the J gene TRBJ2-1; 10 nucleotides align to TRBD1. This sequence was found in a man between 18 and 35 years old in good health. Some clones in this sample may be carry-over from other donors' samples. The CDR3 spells CSGDRGPYNEQFF. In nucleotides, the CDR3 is TGCAGCGGCGACAGGGGGCCCTACAATGAGCAGTTCTTC.